The clone carrying this T cell receptor (beta chain) was counted a few times. The data were obtained in a study of beta chain features in type 1 diabetes. The isolated RNA, all of it, was reverse transcribed, so expressed TCRB transcripts were what got sequenced. Some clones are missing from TCRdb's copy, which holds only in-frame ones; the method was immunoSEQ multiplex PCR. The repertoire has fewer than 500,000 clones, approximately 15% of them found once; the top ten carry 0.03% to 0.04%. Trimming left V 3 bases short and J 5 bases short, with 11 bases between. Germline lookup yields CDR1 SGHNT and CDR2 YYREEE (reference sequence). This CDR3 has 13 amino acids.

The TCR originated in a man aged 30 to 45 in good health. The chain links TRBV5-4 to TRBJ1-2; no reliable D call. The material sequenced was naive CD4+ T cells from blood. DNA for the CDR3: TGTGCCAGCAGCTCCTGGGAGCTATATGGCTACACCTTC. It encodes CASSSWELYGYTF.